A selection of T cell receptor beta chains follows, all from one sample in a study of T cells in localized non-small cell lung cancer. The assay was immunoSEQ multiplex PCR, and TCRdb's table has in-frame clones only and misses some. Among some 66,000 clones listed, approximately 85% were seen once. The starting material was peripheral blood, obtained before any cancer treatment. The receptors originated from a female donor older than 55 with stage I lung adenocarcinoma. Both conserved end residues are part of each CDR3.

J: TRBJ2-5; V: TRBV7-2; CDR3: CASSSQETQYF
J: TRBJ2-3; V: TRBV19; CDR3: CASSSERISTDTQYF
J: TRBJ2-1; V: TRBV6-6; CDR3: CASSYSLVGNEQFF
J: TRBJ2-7; V: TRBV6-5; CDR3: CASRGTPRVSEQYF
J: TRBJ1-1; V: TRBV7-9; CDR3: CASSKTGNEAFF
J: TRBJ1-1; V: TRBV6-1; CDR3: CASSSPTGTEAFF
J: TRBJ2-2; V: TRBV5-5; CDR3: CASSLEGRLNTGELFF
J: TRBJ2-4; V: TRBV15; CDR3: CATSRGGTGGIKNIQYF
J: TRBJ2-3; V: TRBV6-5; CDR3: CASSLTGGPTDTQYF
J: TRBJ2-1; V: TRBV6-1; CDR3: CASSTQTVDNEQFF
J: TRBJ1-3; V: TRBV21-1; CDR3: CASSKAEFLPSGNTIYF
J: TRBJ1-4; V: TRBV5-1; CDR3: CASSPRPENEKLFF
J: TRBJ2-1; V: TRBV7-9; CDR3: CASSTRAGGGSDEQFF
J: TRBJ1-3; V: TRBV7-9; CDR3: CASSLVTSGLGNTIYF
J: TRBJ2-5; V: TRBV11-2; CDR3: CASSRMTGRETQYF
J: TRBJ1-2; V: TRBV6-5; CDR3: CASSYLGEDGYTF
J: TRBJ2-1; V: TRBV7-7; CDR3: CASSLEGQGGTYNEQFF
J: TRBJ1-1; V: TRBV19; CDR3: CASTPLGTGNTEAFF
J: TRBJ1-2; V: TRBV14; CDR3: CASSQDGVPAYGYTF
J: TRBJ1-3; V: TRBV5-1; CDR3: CASSLVDGGNTIYF
J: TRBJ2-1; V: TRBV11-3; CDR3: CASSLDLGGWNEQFF
J: TRBJ2-3; V: TRBV4-1; CDR3: CASSQVGSGRDTDTQYF
J: TRBJ2-1; V: TRBV9; CDR3: CASSSRGSYNEQFF
J: TRBJ1-1; V: TRBV10-1; CDR3: CASSESGVGEAFF
J: TRBJ2-3; V: TRBV9; CDR3: CASSVSTTLWTDTQYF
J: TRBJ1-5; V: TRBV7-9; CDR3: CASSLGQGYQPQHF
J: TRBJ2-2; V: TRBV6-5; CDR3: CASSSKTQGRTGELFF
J: TRBJ1-2; V: TRBV13; CDR3: CASSSDRGMARGYTF
J: TRBJ2-1; V: TRBV7-3; CDR3: CASRRTGLASSTSEQFF
J: TRBJ2-1; V: TRBV29-1; CDR3: CSGSRTEQFF
J: TRBJ1-3; V: TRBV4-2; CDR3: CASSGVDSSSGNTIYF
J: TRBJ2-6; V: TRBV5-4; CDR3: CASSFPSGYGANVLTF
J: TRBJ2-7; V: TRBV19; CDR3: CASSPTRTGTTSYEQYF
J: TRBJ1-6; V: TRBV19; CDR3: CASSRQGGNSPLHF
J: TRBJ2-5; V: TRBV9; CDR3: CASSVDAWGTQYF
J: TRBJ2-1; V: TRBV2; CDR3: CASSLGQTLLPYNEQFF
J: TRBJ2-7; V: TRBV30; CDR3: CAWSRQGAGEQYF
J: TRBJ2-1; V: TRBV7-3; CDR3: CASSPYGSGSSYNEQFF
J: TRBJ2-5; V: TRBV7-6; CDR3: CASSLNPDRETQYF
J: TRBJ2-5; V: TRBV4-1; CDR3: CASSHTPEQGVETQYF
J: TRBJ1-2; V: TRBV6-1; CDR3: CASSEVPRVGYGYTF
J: TRBJ2-5; V: TRBV6-1; CDR3: CASSVDPNQETQYF
J: TRBJ1-4; V: TRBV15; CDR3: CATSTSHTGTSEKLFF
J: TRBJ2-5; V: TRBV20-1; CDR3: CSASPEETQYF
J: TRBJ2-5; V: TRBV12-5; CDR3: CASGLRLAGGLQYF
J: TRBJ1-4; V: TRBV14; CDR3: CASSQSGLGEKLFF
J: TRBJ1-2; V: TRBV9; CDR3: CASSSFGVQGYTF